This T cell receptor (beta chain) was found in a study of yellow fever vaccine responses in identical twins. MiXCR, run by TCRdb on the RT-PCR reads, gives a single entry per CDR3 protein. The sample contains 25,000 or so distinct CDR3 sequences, more than 60% of which appear only once. V was shortened by 1 base and J by 3 bases, with 16 bases between the two germline ends. The CDR3 extends over 16 amino acids. Germline CDR1 and CDR2: DFQATT and SNEGSKA (reference sequence). Concerning this clonotype itself: Its antigen is not identified.

The study, taken as a whole, reports: Reportedly, twins showed a vaccine T cell response that looked partly convergent and partly personalized.

Sequencing used T cells from blood (PBMCs), unsorted or a sorted subset (not recorded which), obtained before or after yellow fever vaccination (not recorded which). This chain links TRBV20-1 with TRBJ2-1, with TRBD2 as a possible D gene (6 bases). This sequence originates from a woman between 18 and 29 years old who received the yellow fever vaccine. CDR3 in amino acids: CSARGIFASDYNEQFF. The CDR3 nucleotides read TGCAGTGCTAGAGGGATATTTGCTAGCGACTACAATGAGCAGTTCTTC.